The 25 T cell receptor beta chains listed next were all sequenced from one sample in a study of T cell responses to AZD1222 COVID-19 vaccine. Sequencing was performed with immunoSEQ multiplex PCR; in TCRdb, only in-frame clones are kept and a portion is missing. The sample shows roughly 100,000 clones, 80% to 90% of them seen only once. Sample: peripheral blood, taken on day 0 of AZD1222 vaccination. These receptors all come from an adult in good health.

The CDR3 DNA reads TGTGCCAGCAGCGCCCGGGGCGGGGCAGCCTCCTCTGGAAACACCATATATTTT. It encodes CASSARGGAASSGNTIYF. J is TRBJ1-3 and V is TRBV9, with D possibly TRBD1 on 5 matching bases. With 3 bases removed from V and 0 bases from J, the gap between germline ends came to 19 bases. Germline loops: CDR1 SGDLS, CDR2 YYNGEE. This CDR3 region has 18 residues.

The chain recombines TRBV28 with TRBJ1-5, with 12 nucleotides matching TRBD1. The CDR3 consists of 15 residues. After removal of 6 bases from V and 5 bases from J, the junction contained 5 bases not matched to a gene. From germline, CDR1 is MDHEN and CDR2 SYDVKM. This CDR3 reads CASRPGQGAYQPQHF. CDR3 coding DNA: TGTGCCAGCAGACCGGGACAGGGGGCATATCAGCCCCAGCATTTT.

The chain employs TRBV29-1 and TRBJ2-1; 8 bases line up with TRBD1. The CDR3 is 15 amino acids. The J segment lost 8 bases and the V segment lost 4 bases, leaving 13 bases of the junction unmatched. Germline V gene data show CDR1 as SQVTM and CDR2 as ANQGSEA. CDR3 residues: CSVVPTGALGDEQFF. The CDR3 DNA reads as TGCAGCGTTGTTCCGACAGGGGCTCTGGGCGATGAGCAGTTCTTC.

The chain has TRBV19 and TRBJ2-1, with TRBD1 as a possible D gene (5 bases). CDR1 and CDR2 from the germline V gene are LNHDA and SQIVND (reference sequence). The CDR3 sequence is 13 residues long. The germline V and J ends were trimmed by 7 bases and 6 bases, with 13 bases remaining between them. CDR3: CASTVNQGNEQFF. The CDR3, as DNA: TGTGCCAGTACTGTAAACCAGGGCAATGAGCAGTTCTTC.

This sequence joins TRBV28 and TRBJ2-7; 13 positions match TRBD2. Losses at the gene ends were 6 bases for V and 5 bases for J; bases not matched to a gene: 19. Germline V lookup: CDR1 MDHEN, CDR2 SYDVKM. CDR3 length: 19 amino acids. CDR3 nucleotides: TGTGCCAGCAGCCCAAGGGGCCCGGATCGGACTAGCGGGAGCGACGAGCAGTACTTC. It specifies CASSPRGPDRTSGSDEQYF.

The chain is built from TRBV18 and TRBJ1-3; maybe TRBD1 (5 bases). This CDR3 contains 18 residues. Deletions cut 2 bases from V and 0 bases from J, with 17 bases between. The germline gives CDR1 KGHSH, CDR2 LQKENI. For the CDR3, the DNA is TGTGCCAGCTCACCAAACTCAAATGGGGCTCGCTCTGGAAACACCATATATTTT. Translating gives CASSPNSNGARSGNTIYF.

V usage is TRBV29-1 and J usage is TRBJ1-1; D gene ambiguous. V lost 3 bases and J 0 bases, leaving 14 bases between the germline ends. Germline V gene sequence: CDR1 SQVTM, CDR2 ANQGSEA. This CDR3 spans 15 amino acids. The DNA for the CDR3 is TGCAGCGTTGATCATCCGGGGTGGATGAACACTGAAGCTTTCTTT. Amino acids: CSVDHPGWMNTEAFF.

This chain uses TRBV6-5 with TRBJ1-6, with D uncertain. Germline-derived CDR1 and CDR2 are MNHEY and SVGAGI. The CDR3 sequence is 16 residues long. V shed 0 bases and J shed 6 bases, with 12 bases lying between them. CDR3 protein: CASSYSRLAPNSPLHF. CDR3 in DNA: TGTGCCAGCAGTTACTCTAGATTAGCGCCTAATTCACCCCTCCACTTT.

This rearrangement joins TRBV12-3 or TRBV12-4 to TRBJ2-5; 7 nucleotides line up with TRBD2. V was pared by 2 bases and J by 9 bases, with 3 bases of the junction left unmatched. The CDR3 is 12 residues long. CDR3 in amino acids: CASSLRGGPQYF. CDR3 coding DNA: TGTGCCAGCAGTTTAAGGGGAGGGCCCCAGTACTTC.

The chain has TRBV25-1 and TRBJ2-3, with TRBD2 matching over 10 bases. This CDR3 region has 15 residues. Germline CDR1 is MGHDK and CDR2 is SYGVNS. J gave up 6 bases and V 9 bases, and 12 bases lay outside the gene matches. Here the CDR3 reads CASGSKREGQDTQYF. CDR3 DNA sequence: TGTGCCAGTGGGTCTAAGCGGGAGGGCCAGGATACGCAGTATTTT. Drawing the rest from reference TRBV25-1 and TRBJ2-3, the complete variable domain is EADIYQTPRYLVIGTGKKITLECSQTMGHDKMYWYQQDPGMELHLIHYSYGVNSTEKGDLSSESTVSRIRTEHFPLTLESARPSHTSQYLCASGSKREGQDTQYFGPGTRLTVL.

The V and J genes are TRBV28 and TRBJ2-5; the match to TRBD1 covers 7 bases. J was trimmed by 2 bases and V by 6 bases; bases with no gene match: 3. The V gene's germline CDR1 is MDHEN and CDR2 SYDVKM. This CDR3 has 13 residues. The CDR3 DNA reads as TGTGCCAGCAGAAGGGACAGACAAGAGACCCAGTACTTC. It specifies CASRRDRQETQYF.

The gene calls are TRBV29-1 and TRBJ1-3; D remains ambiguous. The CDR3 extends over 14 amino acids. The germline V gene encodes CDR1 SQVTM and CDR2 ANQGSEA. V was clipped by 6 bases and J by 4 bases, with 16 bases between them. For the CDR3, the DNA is TGCAGCGTCCAAACCTTCGGGTGGGGAAACACCATATATTTT. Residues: CSVQTFGWGNTIYF.

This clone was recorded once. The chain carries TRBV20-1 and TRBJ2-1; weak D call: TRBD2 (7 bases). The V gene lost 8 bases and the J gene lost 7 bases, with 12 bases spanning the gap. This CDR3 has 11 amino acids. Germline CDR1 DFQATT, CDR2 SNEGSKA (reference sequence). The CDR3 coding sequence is TGCAGTTCCGAGGGGGGGAATGAGCAGTTCTTC. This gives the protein CSSEGGNEQFF.

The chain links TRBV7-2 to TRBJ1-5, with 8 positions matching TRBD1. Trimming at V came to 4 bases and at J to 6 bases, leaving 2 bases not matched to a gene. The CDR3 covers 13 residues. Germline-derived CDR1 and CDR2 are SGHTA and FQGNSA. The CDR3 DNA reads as TGTGCCAGCAGCTCAGGGGGCGGTCAGCCCCAGCATTTT. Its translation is CASSSGGGQPQHF.

This chain's CDR3 is CASRLTDNYNSPLHF. The CDR3 DNA reads as TGTGCCAGCAGACTAACGGACAACTATAATTCACCCCTCCACTTT. The chain links TRBV6-5 to TRBJ1-6, with D possibly being TRBD1 (5 bases). V was cut by 6 bases and J by 3 bases, with 12 bases left in between. Germline values: CDR1 MNHEY, CDR2 SVGAGI. The CDR3 spans 15 residues.

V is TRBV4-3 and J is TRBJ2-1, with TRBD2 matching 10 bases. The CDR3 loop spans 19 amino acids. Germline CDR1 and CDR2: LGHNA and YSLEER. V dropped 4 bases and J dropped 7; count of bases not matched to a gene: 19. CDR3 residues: CASSPEIGILAGAFNEQFF. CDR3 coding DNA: TGCGCCAGCAGCCCAGAGATCGGGATTCTAGCGGGAGCGTTTAATGAGCAGTTCTTC.

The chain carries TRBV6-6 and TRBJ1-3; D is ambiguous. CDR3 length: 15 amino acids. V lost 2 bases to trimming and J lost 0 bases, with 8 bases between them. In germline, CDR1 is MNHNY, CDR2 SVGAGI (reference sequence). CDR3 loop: CASSYPSRSGNTIYF. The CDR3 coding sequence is TGTGCCAGCAGTTACCCAAGCCGCTCTGGAAACACCATATATTTT.

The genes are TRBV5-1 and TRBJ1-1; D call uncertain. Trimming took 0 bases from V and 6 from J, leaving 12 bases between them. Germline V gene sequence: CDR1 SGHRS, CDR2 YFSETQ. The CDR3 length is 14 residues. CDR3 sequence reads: CASSLAPGASEAFF. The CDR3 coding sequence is TGCGCCAGCAGCTTGGCTCCGGGAGCGTCTGAAGCTTTCTTT. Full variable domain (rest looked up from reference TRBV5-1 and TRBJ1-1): KAGVTQTPRYLIKTRGQQVTLSCSPISGHRSVSWYQQTPGQGLQFLFEYFSETQRNKGNFPGRFSGRQFSNSRSEMNVSTLELGDSALYLCASSLAPGASEAFFGQGTRLTVV.

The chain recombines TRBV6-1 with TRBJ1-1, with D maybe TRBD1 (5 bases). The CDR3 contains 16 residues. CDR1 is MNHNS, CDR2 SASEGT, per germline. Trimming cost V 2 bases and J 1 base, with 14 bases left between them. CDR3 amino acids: CASSENLWDGNTEAFF. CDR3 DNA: TGTGCCAGCAGTGAAAATCTATGGGACGGGAACACTGAAGCTTTCTTT.

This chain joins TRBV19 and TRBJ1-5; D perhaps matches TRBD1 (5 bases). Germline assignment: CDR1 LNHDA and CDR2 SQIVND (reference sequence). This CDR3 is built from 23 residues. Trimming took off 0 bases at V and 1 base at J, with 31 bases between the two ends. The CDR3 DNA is TGTGCCAGTAGTATAGATCCATTATCCACCCTCTCCCCTCGGGGGAGAAGCAATCAGCCCCAGCATTTT. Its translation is CASSIDPLSTLSPRGRSNQPQHF.

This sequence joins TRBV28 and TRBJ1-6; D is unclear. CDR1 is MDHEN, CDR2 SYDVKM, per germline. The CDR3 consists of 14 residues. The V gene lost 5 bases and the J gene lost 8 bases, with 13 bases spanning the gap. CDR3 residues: CASSDINLDSPLHF. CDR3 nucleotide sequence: TGTGCCAGCAGTGACATCAACCTTGATTCACCCCTCCACTTT.

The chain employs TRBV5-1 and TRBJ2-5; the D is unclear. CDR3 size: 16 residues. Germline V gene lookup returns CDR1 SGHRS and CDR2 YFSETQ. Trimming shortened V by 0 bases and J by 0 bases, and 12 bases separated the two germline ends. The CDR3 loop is CASSLAPGRYQETQYF. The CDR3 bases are TGCGCCAGCAGCTTGGCTCCCGGCAGGTACCAAGAGACCCAGTACTTC.

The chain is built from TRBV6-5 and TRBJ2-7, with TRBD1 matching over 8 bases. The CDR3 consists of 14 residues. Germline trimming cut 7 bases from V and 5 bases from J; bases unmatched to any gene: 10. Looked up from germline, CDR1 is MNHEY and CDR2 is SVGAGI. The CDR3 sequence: CASTSTGVPDEQYF. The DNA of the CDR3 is TGTGCCAGCACTTCGACAGGGGTTCCCGACGAGCAGTACTTC.

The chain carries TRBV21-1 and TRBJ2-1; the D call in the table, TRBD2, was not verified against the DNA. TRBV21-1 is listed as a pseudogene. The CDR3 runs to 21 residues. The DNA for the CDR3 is TGTGCCAGCAGCAAAGCGCTAGGGACTAGCGGGGGGGCCCGCTCCTACAATGAGCAGTTCTTC. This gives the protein CASSKALGTSGGARSYNEQFF.

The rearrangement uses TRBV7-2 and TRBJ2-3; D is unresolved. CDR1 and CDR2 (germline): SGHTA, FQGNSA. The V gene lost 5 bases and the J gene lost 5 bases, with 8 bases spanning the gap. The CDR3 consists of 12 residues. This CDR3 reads CASSRPGDTQYF. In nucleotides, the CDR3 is TGTGCCAGCAGCCGCCCGGGAGATACGCAGTATTTT.